This T cell receptor beta chain was observed in a study of blood T cell repertoires in COVID-19. The overall study: The samples span acute and convalescent COVID-19 from the United States, Italy and Spain. Nucleic acid was either cDNA or gDNA, and it came from T cells, B-cell-depleted T cells, or PBMCs.

Authors' methods: Scientists estimated how many nucleated cells there were by amplifying reference gene primers. The method was immunoSEQ multiplex PCR; TCRdb's version includes in-frame clones alone and lacks a portion of them. The V and J calls and clone size were taken over from that table, and D and trimming were inferred from the DNA. The sample has about 18,000 clones, about 91% seen once. The CDR3 has 16 amino acids. V was cut by 6 bases and J by 0 bases, with 14 bases left in between. Per the germline V gene, CDR1 is LNHDA and CDR2 is SQIVND (reference sequence). Material: peripheral blood. The TCR originated in a man aged 55 to 70 with active COVID-19. V gene TRBV19 combines with J gene TRBJ1-4; D is perhaps TRBD1 (6 bases). The CDR3: CASRPGVDATNEKLFF. The CDR3 DNA sequence: TGTGCCAGTAGGCCAGGGGTTGACGCAACTAATGAAAAACTGTTTTTT.